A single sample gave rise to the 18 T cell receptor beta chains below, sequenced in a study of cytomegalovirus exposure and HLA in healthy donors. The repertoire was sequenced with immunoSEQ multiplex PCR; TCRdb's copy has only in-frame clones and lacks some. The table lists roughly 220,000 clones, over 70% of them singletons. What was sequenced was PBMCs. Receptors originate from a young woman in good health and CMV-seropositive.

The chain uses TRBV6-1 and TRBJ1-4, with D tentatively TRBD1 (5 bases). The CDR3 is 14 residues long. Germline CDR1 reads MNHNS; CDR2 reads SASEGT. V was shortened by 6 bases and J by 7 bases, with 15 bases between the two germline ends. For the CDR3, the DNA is TGTGCCAGCAGGAGGGGAGGGTTGGGTGAAAAACTGTTTTTT. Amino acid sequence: CASRRGGLGEKLFF.

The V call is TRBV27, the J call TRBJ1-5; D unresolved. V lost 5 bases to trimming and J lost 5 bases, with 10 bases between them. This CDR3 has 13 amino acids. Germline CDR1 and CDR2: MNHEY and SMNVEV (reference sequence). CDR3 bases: TGTGCCAGCAGTCTCTCTAAGCATCAGCCCCAGCATTTT. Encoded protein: CASSLSKHQPQHF.

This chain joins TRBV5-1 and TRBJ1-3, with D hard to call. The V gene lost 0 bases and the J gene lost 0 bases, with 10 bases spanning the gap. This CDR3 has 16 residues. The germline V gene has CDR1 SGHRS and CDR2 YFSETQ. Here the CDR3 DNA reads TGCGCCAGCAGCTTGGCCGTGACTGCCTCTGGAAACACCATATATTTT. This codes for CASSLAVTASGNTIYF.

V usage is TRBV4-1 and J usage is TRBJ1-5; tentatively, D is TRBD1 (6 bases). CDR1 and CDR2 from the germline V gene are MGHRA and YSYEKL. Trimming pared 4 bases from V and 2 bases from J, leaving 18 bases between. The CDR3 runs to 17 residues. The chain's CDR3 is CASSPLGAGVGNQPQHF. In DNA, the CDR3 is TGCGCCAGCAGCCCTCTCGGAGCAGGGGTTGGCAATCAGCCCCAGCATTTT.

CDR3 sequence: CASSFLPGGAAGANVLTF. The CDR3, as DNA: TGTGCCAGCAGCTTCCTGCCCGGGGGGGCTGCAGGGGCCAACGTCCTGACTTTC. V and J are TRBV7-9 and TRBJ2-6, with 8 bases aligning to TRBD2. The CDR3 has 18 residues. CDR1 and CDR2 (germline): SEHNR, FQNEAQ (reference sequence). Trimming cost V 3 bases and J 4 bases; bases outside gene matches: 11. Filled out from reference TRBV7-9 and TRBJ2-6, the complete variable domain reads DTGVSQNPRHKITKRGQNVTFRCDPISEHNRLYWYRQTLGQGPEFLTYFQNEAQLEKSRLLSDRFSAERPKGSFSTLEIQRTEQGDSAMYLCASSFLPGGAAGANVLTFGAGSRLTVL.

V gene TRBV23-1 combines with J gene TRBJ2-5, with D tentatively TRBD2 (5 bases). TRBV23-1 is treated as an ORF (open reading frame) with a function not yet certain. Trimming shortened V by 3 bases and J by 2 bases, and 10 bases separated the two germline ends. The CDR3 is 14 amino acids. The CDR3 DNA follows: TGCGCCAGCAGTCAGCTGGACTGTCAAGAGACCCAGTACTTC. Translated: CASSQLDCQETQYF.

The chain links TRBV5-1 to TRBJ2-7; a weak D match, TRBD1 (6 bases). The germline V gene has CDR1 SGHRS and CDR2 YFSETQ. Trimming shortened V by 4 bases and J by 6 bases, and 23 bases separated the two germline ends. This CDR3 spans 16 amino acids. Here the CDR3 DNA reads TGCGCCAGCAGCCCCCTAGGACAGTCGGGTTCTCGCGAGCAGTACTTC. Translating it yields CASSPLGQSGSREQYF.

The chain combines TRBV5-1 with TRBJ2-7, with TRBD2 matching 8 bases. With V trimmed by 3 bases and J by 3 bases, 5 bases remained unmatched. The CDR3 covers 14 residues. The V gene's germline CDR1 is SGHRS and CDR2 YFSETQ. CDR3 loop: CASSSTSVYYEQYF. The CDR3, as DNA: TGCGCCAGCAGCTCGACTAGCGTGTACTACGAGCAGTACTTC.

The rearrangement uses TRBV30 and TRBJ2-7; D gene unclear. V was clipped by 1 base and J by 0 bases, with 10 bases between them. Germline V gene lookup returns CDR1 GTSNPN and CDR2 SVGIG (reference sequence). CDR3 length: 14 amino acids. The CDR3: CAWSEDYPSYEQYF. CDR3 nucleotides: TGTGCCTGGAGTGAGGATTATCCCTCCTACGAGCAGTACTTC.

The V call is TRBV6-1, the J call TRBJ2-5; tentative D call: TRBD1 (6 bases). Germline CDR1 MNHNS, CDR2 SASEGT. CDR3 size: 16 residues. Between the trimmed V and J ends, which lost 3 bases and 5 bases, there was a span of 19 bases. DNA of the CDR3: TGTGCCAGCAGTGACGGGGTCAGGGGTCCCGAGGAGACCCAGTACTTC. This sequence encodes CASSDGVRGPEETQYF.

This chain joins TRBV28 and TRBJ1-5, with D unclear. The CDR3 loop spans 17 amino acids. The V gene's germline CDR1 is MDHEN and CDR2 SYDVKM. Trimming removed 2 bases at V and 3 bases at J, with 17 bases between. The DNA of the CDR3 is TGTGCCAGCAGTTTAAAACTGACCAGGAGAAACAATCAGCCCCAGCATTTT. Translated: CASSLKLTRRNNQPQHF.

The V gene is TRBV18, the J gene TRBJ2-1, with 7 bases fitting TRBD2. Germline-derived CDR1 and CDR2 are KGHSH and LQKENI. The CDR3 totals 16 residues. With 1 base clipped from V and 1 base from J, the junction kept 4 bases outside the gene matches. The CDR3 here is CASSPQTGGSYNEQFF. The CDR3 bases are TGTGCCAGCTCACCACAGACGGGAGGATCCTACAATGAGCAGTTCTTC.

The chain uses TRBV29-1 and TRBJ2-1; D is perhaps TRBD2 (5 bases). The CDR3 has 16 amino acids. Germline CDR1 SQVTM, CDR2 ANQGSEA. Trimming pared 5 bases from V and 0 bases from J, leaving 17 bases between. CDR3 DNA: TGCAGCGTTTATGGGAGTAGCTCGAGCTCCTACAATGAGCAGTTCTTC. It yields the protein CSVYGSSSSSYNEQFF.

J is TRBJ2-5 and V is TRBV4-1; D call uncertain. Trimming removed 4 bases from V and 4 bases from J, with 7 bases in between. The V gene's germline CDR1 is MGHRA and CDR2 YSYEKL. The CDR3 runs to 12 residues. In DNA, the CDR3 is TGCGCCAGCAGCCGGCCGGGAGAGACCCAGTACTTC. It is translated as CASSRPGETQYF.

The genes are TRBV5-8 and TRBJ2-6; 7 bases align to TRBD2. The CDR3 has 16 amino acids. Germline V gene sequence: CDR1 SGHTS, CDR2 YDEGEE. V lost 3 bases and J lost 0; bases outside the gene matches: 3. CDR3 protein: CASSSGTNSGANVLTF. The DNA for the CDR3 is TGTGCCAGCAGCTCGGGGACTAACTCTGGGGCCAACGTCCTGACTTTC.

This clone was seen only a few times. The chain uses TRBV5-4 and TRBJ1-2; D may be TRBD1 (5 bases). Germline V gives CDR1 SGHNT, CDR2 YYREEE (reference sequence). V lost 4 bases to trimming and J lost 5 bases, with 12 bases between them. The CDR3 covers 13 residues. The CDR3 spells CASSQDRDYGYTF. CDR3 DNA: TGTGCCAGCAGCCAAGACAGAGATTATGGCTACACCTTC.

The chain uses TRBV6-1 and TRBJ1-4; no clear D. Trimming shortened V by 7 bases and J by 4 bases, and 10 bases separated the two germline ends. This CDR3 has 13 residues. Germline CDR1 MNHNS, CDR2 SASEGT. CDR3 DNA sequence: TGTGCCAGCAATCGGCCGAGTAATGAAAAACTGTTTTTT. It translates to CASNRPSNEKLFF.

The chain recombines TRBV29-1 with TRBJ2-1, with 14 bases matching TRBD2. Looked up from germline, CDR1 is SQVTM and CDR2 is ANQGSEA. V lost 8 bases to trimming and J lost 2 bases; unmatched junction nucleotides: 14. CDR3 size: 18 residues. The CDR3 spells CSSCLGLAGEVPYNEQFF. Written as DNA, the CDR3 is TGCAGCTCTTGCTTGGGACTAGCGGGAGAGGTTCCCTACAATGAGCAGTTCTTC.